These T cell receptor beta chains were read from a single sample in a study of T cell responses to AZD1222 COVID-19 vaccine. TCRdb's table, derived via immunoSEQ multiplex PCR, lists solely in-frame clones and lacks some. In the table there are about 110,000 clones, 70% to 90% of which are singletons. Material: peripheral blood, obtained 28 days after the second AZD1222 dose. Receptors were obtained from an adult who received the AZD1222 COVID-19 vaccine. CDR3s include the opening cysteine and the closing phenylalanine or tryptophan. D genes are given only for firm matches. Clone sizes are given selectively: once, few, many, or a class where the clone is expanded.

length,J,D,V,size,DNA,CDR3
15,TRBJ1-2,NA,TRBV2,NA,TGTGCCAGCAGGAAATCGGACATCGGCGGCTATGGCTACACCTTC,CASRKSDIGGYGYTF
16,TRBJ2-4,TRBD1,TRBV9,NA,TGTGCCAGCAGCGCCTCAGGGGGCGGGGCCAAAAACATTCAGTACTTC,CASSASGGGAKNIQYF
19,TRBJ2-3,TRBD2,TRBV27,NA,TGTGCCAGCAGTGTCGGGACTAGCGGGCGAATTCATACCACAGATACGCAGTATTTT,CASSVGTSGRIHTTDTQYF
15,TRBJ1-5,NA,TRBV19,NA,TGTGCCAGTAGCACCATTTACAGGGAGAATCAGCCCCAGCATTTT,CASSTIYRENQPQHF
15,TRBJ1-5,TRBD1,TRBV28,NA,TGTGCCAGCAGAAACAGGGGGCTAAGAAATCAGCCCCAGCATTTT,CASRNRGLRNQPQHF
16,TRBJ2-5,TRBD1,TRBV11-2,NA,TGTGCCAGCAGGACAGGGGGGGGGCGAAGCCAAGAGACCCAGTACTTC,CASRTGGGRSQETQYF
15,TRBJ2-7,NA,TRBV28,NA,TGTGCCAGCAGCCGGGGGTCGACAGGGTCATACGAGCAGTACTTC,CASSRGSTGSYEQYF
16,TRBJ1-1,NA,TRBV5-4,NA,TGTGCCAGCAGCCAGGGCGGTGGCAGTATGAACACTGAAGCTTTCTTT,CASSQGGGSMNTEAFF
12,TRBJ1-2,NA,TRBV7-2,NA,TGTGCCAGCAGCTTAGGGACGGGGGGCTACACCTTC,CASSLGTGGYTF
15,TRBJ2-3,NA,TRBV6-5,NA,TGTGCCAGCAGTTACTCACGGGAGCGCGCAGATACGCAGTATTTT,CASSYSRERADTQYF
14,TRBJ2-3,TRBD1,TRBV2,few,TGTGCCAGCAGCCGGGACAGGGGGACAGATACGCAGTATTTT,CASSRDRGTDTQYF
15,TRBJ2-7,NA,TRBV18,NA,TGTGCCAGCTCACCACGTTCGGGGTCTAGGTACGAGCAGTACTTC,CASSPRSGSRYEQYF
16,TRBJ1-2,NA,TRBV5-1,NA,TGCGCCTGTGCTGCCGGGACAACCCACAAGGACTATGGCTACACCTTC,CACAAGTTHKDYGYTF
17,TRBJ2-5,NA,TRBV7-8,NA,TGTGCCAGCAGCCTTGTTAGTCCCCAGGGGTTTAAGGAGACCCAGTACTTC,CASSLVSPQGFKETQYF
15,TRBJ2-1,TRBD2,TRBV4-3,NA,TGCGCCAGCAGCCAAGCTTCTAGCGGGGGGTATGAGCAGTTCTTC,CASSQASSGGYEQFF
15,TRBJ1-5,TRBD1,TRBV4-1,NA,TGCGCCAGCAGCCAAGACAGAGGGGGCGGCCAGCCCCAGCATTTT,CASSQDRGGGQPQHF
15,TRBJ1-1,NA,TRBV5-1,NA,TGCGCCAGCAGTTACTCAGGCCGGCTAAACACTGAAGCTTTCTTT,CASSYSGRLNTEAFF
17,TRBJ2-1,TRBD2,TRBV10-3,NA,TGTGCCATCAGTGAGTCAAATCGGGGGGGCCTTGGGAGTGAGCAGTTCTTC,CAISESNRGGLGSEQFF
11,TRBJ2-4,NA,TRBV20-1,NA,TGCAGTGCTAACGCCAAAAACATTCAGTACTTC,CSANAKNIQYF
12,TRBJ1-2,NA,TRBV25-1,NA,TGTGCCAGCAGTGAATCTCCAGGGCATTGCACCTTC,CASSESPGHCTF
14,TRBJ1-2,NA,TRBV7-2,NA,TGTGCCAGCAGCTTAGTAGACCGTAACTATGGCTACACCTTC,CASSLVDRNYGYTF
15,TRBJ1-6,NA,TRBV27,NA,TGTGCCAGCAGTTTTTCCAACGGGCAGATAGCACCCCTCCACTTT,CASSFSNGQIAPLHF
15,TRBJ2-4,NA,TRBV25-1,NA,TGTGCCAGCAGTGAAGGGGGCACGGGAGGAGTCATTCAGTACTTC,CASSEGGTGGVIQYF
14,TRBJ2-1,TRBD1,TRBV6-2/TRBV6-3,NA,TGTGCCAGCAGTCCCGGGACAGGGGCGAATGAGCAGTTCTTC,CASSPGTGANEQFF
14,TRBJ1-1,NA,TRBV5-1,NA,TGCGCCAGCAGCTTGGGGGAAATGAACACTGAAGCTTTCTTT,CASSLGEMNTEAFF
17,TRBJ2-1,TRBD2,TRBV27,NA,TGTGCCAGCAGTTTATCCCTGACTAGCGGGGGATACAATGAGCAGTTCTTC,CASSLSLTSGGYNEQFF
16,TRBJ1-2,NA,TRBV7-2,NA,TGTGCCAGCAGCCTGAATGCGGGGGCTGTCAACTATGGCTACACCTTC,CASSLNAGAVNYGYTF
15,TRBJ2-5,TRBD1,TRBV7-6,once,TGTGCCAGCAGGGGGGGACAGGGGGCTTGGGAGACCCAGTACTTC,CASRGGQGAWETQYF
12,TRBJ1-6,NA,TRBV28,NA,TGTGCCAGTTGTACTGGGTTATCACCCCTCCACTTT,CASCTGLSPLHF
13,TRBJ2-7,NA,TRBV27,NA,TGTGCCAGCAGTTTTGGGGGTGGCTACGAGCAGTACTTC,CASSFGGGYEQYF
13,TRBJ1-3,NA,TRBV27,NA,TGTGCCAGCTCTGAGGTCGCTGGAAACACCATATATTTT,CASSEVAGNTIYF
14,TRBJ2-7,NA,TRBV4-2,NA,TGTGCCAGCAGCCCAGCATTACGGTCCTACGAGCAGTACTTC,CASSPALRSYEQYF
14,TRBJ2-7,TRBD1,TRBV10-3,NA,TGTGCCATCAGTGTGGGACAGGGCTCCTACGAGCAGTACTTC,CAISVGQGSYEQYF
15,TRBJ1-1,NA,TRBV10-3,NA,TGTGCCATCAGTGAGTATGAGCTAATGAACACTGAAGCTTTCTTT,CAISEYELMNTEAFF
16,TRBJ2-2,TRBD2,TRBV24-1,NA,TGTGCCACCAGTGATCCCGGGAGGGCGGGGACCGGGGAGCTGTTTTTT,CATSDPGRAGTGELFF
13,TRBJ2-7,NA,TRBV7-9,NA,TGTGCCAGCAGCTTCGAGGGAGTCCACGAGCAGTACTTC,CASSFEGVHEQYF
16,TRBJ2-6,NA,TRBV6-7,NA,TGTGCCAGCAGCCGCCCCCCCAAGTCTGGGGCCAACGTCCTGACTTTC,CASSRPPKSGANVLTF
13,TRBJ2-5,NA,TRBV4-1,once,TGCGCCAGCAGCCTGGACGGCCAAGAGACCCAGTACTTC,CASSLDGQETQYF
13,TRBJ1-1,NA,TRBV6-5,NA,TGTGCCAGCAGAACCCAGATGAACACTGAAGCTTTCTTT,CASRTQMNTEAFF
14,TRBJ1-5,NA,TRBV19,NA,TGTGCCAGTAGTATATCGATGGCGAATCAGCCCCAGCATTTT,CASSISMANQPQHF
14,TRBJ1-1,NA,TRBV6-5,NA,TGTGCCAGCAGTTACTTAGGCGGCCGAGCTGAAGCTTTCTTT,CASSYLGGRAEAFF
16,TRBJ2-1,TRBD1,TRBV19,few,TGTGCCAGTAGTACCGGACAGGGGCTGGCCTACAATGAGCAGTTCTTC,CASSTGQGLAYNEQFF
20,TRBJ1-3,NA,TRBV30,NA,TGTGCCTTCCGGGACATCCTGGGGTCGCAGCCTGGGGACTCTGGAAACACCATATATTTT,CAFRDILGSQPGDSGNTIYF
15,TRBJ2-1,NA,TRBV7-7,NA,TGTGCCAGCAGCTTAGATCCAGGACGAAGAAATGAGCAGTTCTTC,CASSLDPGRRNEQFF
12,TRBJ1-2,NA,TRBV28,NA,TGTGCCAGCAGTTCGACATCCTATGGCTACACCTTC,CASSSTSYGYTF
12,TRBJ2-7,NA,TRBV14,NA,TGTGCCAGCAGCCCGGGGCCCCCGAAGCAGTACTTC,CASSPGPPKQYF
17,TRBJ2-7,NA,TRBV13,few,TGTGCCAGCAGCCGGATAGGGGGGGGAAAGGGAGGACACGAGCAGTACTTC,CASSRIGGGKGGHEQYF
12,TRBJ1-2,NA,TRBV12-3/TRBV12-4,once,TGTGCCAGCAGTTTCGCGGAGGCCGGCTACACCTTC,CASSFAEAGYTF